This TCR beta chain was recovered during a study of blood T cell repertoires in COVID-19. About the research overall: T cells, B-cell-depleted T cells, or PBMCs provided the cDNA or gDNA that served as material.

Note on this clone: Additional DNA sequences in this sample encode the identical CDR3.

Using immunoSEQ multiplex PCR, the repertoire was profiled, and TCRdb retains in-frame clones only, with some absent. The top ten clones hold about 1.3% of a sample with a few hundred thousand clones, around 85% of them seen once. The CDR3 has 15 residues. Germline V gene sequence: CDR1 LNHDA, CDR2 SQIVND (reference sequence). Trimming pared 6 bases from V and 0 bases from J, leaving 12 bases between. The receptor's source is a woman aged 40 to 49 with acute COVID-19. The sequencing sample was made of PBMCs or T cells enriched from blood (not recorded which). V gene TRBV19 combines with J gene TRBJ1-5; TRBD1 is a possible D gene (6 bases). The CDR3 protein is CASSGQGHSNQPQHF. In nucleotides, the CDR3 is TGTGCCAGTAGCGGCCAGGGGCATAGCAATCAGCCCCAGCATTTT.